A single T cell receptor (beta chain) is shown here with its context. What it binds is unknown. TCRdb's table, derived via immunoSEQ multiplex PCR, lists solely in-frame clones and lacks some. Among hundreds of thousands of clones listed, 85% to 95% were seen once. The V end lost 3 bases, the J end lost 4 bases, and 22 bases lay between the germline ends. CDR3 length: 18 residues. Germline CDR1 and CDR2: ENHRY and SYGVKD. These data belong to a study of T cell responses to AZD1222 COVID-19 vaccine. Regarding the study as a whole: Nearly half of unique spike-specific TCRs reportedly avoided B.1.351 and B.1.1.7 mutated regions. Females made up more of the donors, who were largely white British, and clonal diversity may have come out too low. Across spike, vaccine-associated CD4 TCRs were found, dominant at 160-218 and 743-854.

The sequence derives from an adult who received the AZD1222 COVID-19 vaccine. The V call is TRBV10-3, the J call TRBJ2-1; the D gene could be TRBD1 or TRBD2 (5 bases each). The specimen comprised peripheral blood, sampled 28 days after the second AZD1222 dose. The DNA of the CDR3 is TGTGCCATCAGTGAATTAGGCGACCGGGACGGGTTATACAATGAGCAGTTCTTC. Translating it yields CAISELGDRDGLYNEQFF.